This T cell receptor beta chain was found in a study of blood T cell repertoires in COVID-19. Study details: Samples came from the United States, Italy and Spain, spanning acute and convalescent COVID-19. Nucleic acid was either cDNA or gDNA, and it came from T cells, B-cell-depleted T cells, or PBMCs.

The authors' processing: Estimation of nucleated cell counts was performed using reference gene primer amplification. Method: immunoSEQ multiplex PCR; TCRdb's copy keeps in-frame clones and lacks some. For V, J and clone size, that table is used; D and trimming come from the DNA. This sample carries roughly 500,000 clones, 88% of them seen once, and the ten largest clones take around 1.9%. This CDR3 is 14 amino acids long. V was clipped by 1 base and J by 0 bases, with 6 bases between them. Germline loops: CDR1 SEHNR, CDR2 FQNEAQ (reference sequence). This clonotype was sampled from a woman between 35 and 50 years old who had recovered from COVID-19. The sequenced material came from PBMCs or T cells enriched from blood (not recorded which). The J gene is TRBJ1-1, the V gene TRBV7-9; no definite D call. The chain's CDR3 is CASSLGALNTEAFF. In DNA, the CDR3 is TGTGCCAGCAGCTTAGGGGCTCTGAACACTGAAGCTTTCTTT.